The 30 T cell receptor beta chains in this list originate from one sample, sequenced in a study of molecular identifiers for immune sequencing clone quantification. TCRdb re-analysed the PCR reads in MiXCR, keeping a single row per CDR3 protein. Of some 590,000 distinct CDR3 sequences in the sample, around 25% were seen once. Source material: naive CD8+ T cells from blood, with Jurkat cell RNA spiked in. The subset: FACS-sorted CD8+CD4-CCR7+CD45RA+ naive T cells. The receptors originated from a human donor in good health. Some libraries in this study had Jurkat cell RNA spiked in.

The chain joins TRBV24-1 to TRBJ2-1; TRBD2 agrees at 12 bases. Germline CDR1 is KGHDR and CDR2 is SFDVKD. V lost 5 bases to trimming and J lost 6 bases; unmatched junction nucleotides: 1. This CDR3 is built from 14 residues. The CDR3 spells CATSGGLAGNEQFF. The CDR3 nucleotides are TGTGCCACCAGTGGGGGACTAGCGGGCAATGAGCAGTTCTTC.

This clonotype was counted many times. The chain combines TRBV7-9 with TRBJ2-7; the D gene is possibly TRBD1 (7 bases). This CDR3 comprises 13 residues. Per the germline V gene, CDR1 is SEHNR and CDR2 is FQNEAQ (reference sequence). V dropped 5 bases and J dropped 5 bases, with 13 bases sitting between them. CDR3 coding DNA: TGTGCCAGCAGCGGAGCAGGGGGGCACGAGCAGTACTTC. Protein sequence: CASSGAGGHEQYF.

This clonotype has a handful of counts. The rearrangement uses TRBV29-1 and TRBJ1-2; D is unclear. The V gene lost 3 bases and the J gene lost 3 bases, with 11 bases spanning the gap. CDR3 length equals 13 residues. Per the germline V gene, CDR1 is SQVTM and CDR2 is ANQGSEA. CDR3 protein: CSVDTGQDYGYTF. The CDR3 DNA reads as TGCAGCGTTGATACTGGGCAGGACTATGGCTACACCTTC.

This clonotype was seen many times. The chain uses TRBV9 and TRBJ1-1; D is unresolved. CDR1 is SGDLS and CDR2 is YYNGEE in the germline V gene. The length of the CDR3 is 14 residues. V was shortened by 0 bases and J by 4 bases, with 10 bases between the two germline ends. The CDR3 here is CASSVAVSFTEAFF. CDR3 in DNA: TGTGCCAGCAGCGTAGCTGTCAGCTTCACTGAAGCTTTCTTT.

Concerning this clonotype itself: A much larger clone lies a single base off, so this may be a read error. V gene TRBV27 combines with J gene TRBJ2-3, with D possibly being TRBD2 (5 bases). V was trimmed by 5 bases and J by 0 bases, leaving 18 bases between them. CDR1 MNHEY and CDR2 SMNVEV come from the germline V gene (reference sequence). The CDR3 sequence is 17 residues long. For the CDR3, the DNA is TGTGCCAGCAGTCCCCTGAAGGCTCGCGGGAGCACAGATACGCAGTATTTT. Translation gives CASSPLKARGSTDTQYF.

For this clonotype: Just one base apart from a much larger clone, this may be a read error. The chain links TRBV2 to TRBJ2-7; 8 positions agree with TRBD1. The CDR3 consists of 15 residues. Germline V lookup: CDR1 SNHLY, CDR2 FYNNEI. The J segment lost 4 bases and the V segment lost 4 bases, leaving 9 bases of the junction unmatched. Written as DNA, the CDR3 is TGTGCCAGCAGTGCTGCCTCGGGACAGGTATACGAGCAGTACTTC. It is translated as CASSAASGQVYEQYF.

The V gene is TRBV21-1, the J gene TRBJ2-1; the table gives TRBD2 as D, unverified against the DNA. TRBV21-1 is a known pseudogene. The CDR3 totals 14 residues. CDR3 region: CASSKRCGRAGQFF. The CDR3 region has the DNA TGTGCCAGCAGCAAAAGGTGCGGGAGGGCCGGCCAGTTCTTC.

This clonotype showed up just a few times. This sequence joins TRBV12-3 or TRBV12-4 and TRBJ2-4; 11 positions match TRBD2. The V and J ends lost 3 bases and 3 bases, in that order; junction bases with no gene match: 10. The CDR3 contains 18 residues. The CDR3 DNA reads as TGTGCCAGCAGTTTTTTAGCGGGGGGGGATCGGGGCAAAAACATTCAGTACTTC. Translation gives CASSFLAGGDRGKNIQYF.

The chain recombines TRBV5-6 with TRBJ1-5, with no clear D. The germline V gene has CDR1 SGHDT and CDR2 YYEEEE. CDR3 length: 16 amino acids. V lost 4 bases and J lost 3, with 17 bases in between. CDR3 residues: CASSLGPRYNNQPQHF. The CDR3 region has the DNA TGTGCCAGCAGCCTGGGCCCCCGCTATAACAATCAGCCCCAGCATTTT.

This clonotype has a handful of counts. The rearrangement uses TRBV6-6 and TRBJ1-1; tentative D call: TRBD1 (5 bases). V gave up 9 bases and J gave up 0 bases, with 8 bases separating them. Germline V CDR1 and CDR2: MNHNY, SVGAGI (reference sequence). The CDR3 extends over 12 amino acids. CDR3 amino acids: CASWGVNTEAFF. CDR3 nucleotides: TGTGCCAGTTGGGGCGTGAACACTGAAGCTTTCTTT.

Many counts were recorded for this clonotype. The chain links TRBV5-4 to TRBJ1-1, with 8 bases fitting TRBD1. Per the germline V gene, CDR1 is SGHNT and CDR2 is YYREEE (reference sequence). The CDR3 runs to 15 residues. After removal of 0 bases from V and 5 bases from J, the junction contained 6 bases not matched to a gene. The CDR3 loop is CASSLEQGGPTEAFF. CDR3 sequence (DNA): TGTGCCAGCAGCTTGGAACAGGGGGGGCCAACTGAAGCTTTCTTT.

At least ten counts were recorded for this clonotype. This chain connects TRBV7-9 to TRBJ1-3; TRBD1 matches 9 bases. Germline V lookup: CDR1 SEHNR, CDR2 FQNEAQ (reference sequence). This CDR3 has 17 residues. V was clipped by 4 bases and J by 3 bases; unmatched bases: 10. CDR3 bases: TGTGCCAGCAGCTCAGGGCCACAGGGGGCAAGTGGAAACACCATATATTTT. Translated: CASSSGPQGASGNTIYF. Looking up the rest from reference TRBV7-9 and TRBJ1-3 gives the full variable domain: DTGVSQNPRHKITKRGQNVTFRCDPISEHNRLYWYRQTLGQGPEFLTYFQNEAQLEKSRLLSDRFSAERPKGSFSTLEIQRTEQGDSAMYLCASSSGPQGASGNTIYFGEGSWLTVV.

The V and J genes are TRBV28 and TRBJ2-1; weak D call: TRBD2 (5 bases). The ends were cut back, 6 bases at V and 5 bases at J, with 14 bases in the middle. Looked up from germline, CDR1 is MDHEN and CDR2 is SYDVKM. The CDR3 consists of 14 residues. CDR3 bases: TGTGCCAGCAGGAGCGGACCGGATCACAATGAGCAGTTCTTC. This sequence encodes CASRSGPDHNEQFF.

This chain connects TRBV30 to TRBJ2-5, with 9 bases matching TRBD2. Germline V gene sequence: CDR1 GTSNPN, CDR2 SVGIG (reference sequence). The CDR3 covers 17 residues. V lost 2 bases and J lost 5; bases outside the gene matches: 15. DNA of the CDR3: TGTGCCTGGAGTAACCCAATAGCGGGAGATGTTTGGGAGACCCAGTACTTC. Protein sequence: CAWSNPIAGDVWETQYF.

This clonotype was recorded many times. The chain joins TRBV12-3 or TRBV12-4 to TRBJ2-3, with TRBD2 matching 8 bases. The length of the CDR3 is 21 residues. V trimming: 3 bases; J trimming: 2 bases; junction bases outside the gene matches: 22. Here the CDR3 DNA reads TGTGCCAGCAGTTTGGAGGGACTAGGCGACGGAACCACCCTTTACACAGATACGCAGTATTTT. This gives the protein CASSLEGLGDGTTLYTDTQYF.

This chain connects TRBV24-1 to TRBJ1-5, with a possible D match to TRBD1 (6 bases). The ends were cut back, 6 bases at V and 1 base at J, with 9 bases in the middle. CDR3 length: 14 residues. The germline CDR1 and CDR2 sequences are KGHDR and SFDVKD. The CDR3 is CATSTGISNQPQHF. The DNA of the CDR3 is TGTGCCACCAGTACAGGGATAAGCAATCAGCCCCAGCATTTT.

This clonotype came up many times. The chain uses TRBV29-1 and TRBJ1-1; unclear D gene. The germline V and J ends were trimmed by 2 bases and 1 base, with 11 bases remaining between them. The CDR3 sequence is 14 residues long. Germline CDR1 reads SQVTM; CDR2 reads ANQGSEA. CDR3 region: CSVEIGRENTEAFF. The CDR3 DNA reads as TGCAGCGTTGAAATCGGACGGGAGAACACTGAAGCTTTCTTT.

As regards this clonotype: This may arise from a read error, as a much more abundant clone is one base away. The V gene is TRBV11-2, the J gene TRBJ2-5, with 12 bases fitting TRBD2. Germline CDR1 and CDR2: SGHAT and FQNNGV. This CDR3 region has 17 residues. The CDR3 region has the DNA TGTGCCAGCAGGTTAGAAGGAGGACTAGCGGGAAAAGAGACCCAGTACTTC. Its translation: CASRLEGGLAGKETQYF.

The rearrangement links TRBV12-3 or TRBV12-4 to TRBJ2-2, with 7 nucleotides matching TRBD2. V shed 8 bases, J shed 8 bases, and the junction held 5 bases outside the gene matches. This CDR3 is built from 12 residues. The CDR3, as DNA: TGTGCCAGCTTTGGGGGAGGGGGGGAGCTGTTTTTT. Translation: CASFGGGGELFF.

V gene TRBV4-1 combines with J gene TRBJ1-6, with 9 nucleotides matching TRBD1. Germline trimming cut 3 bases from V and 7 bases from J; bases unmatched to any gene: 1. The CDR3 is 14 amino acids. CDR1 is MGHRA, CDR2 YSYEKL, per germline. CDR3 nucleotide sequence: TGCGCCAGCAGCCACGGACAGGGGAATTCACCCCTCCACTTT. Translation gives CASSHGQGNSPLHF.

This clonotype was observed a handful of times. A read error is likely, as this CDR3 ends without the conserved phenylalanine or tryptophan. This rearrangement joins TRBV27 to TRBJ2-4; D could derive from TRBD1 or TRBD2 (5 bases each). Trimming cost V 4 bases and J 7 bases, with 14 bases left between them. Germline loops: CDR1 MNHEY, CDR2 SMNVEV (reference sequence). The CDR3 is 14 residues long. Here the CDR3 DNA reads TGTGCCAGCAGTTCGGGGCCGGACGGCAACATTCAGTACTCC. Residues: CASSSGPDGNIQYS.

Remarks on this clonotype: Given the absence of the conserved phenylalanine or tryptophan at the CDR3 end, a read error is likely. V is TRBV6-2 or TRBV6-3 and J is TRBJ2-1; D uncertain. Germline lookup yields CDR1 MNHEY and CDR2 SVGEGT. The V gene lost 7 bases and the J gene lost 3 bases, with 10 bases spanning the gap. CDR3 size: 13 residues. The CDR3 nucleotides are TGTGCCAGCACAAGTGGGTACTACAATGAGCAGTTCCTC. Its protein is CASTSGYYNEQFL.

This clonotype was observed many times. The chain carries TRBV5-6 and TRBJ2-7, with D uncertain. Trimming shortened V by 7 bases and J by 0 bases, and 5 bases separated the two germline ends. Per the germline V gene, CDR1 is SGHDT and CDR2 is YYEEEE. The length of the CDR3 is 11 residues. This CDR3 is CASGNSYEQYF. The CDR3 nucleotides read TGTGCCAGCGGGAACTCCTACGAGCAGTACTTC.

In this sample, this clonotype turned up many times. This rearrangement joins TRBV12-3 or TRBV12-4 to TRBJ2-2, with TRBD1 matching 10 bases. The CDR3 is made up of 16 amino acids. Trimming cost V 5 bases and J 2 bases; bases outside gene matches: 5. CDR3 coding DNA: TGTGCCAGCAGTCCTGGGACAGGGGTAAACACCGGGGAGCTGTTTTTT. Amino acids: CASSPGTGVNTGELFF.

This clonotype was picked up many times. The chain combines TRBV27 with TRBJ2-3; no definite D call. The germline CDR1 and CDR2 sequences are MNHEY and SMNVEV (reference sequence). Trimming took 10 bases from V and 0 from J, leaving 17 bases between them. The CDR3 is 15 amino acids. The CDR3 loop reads CATSGRPLSTDTQYF. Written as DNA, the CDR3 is TGTGCCACCTCAGGTCGCCCGCTAAGCACAGATACGCAGTATTTT.

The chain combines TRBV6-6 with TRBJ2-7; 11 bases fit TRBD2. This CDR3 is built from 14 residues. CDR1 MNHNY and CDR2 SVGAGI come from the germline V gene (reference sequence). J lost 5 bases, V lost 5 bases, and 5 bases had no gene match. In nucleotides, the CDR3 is TGTGCCAGCAGTCCACTAGCGGGAGTTCACGAGCAGTACTTC. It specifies CASSPLAGVHEQYF.

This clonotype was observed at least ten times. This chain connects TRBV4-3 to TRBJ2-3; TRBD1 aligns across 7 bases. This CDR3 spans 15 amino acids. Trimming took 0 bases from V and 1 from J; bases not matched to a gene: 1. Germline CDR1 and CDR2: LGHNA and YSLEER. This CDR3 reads CASSQEGQRTDTQYF. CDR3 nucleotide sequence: TGCGCCAGCAGCCAAGAGGGACAGCGCACAGATACGCAGTATTTT.

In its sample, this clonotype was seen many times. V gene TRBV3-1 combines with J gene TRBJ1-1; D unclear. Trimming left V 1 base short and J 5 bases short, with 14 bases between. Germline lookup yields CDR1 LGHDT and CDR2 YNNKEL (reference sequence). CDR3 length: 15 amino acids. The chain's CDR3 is CASSQAVRPITEAFF. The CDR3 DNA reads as TGTGCCAGCAGCCAAGCGGTTCGCCCTATAACTGAAGCTTTCTTT.

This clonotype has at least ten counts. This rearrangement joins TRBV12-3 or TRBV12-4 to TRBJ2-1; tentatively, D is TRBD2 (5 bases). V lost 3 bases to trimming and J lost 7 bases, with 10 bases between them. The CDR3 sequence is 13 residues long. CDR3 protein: CASSFLASNEQFF. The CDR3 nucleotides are TGTGCCAGCAGTTTCCTAGCAAGTAATGAGCAGTTCTTC.

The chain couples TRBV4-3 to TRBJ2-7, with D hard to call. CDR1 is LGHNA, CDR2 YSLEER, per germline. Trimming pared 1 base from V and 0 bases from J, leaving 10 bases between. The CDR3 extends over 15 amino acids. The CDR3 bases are TGCGCCAGCAGCCAAGGTACGGGCTACTCCTACGAGCAGTACTTC. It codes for CASSQGTGYSYEQYF.